Below, 22 T cell receptor beta chains from the same sample are listed, as sequenced in a study of blood T cell repertoires in COVID-19 (dated by TCRdb to between 2020 and 2021). Library prep was done by the immunoSEQ multiplex PCR assay. TCRdb's version of the immuneACCESS table is confined to in-frame rearrangements and falls short of the full clone set. An unresolved V gene accounts for under half of the shortfall where checked; the remainder is of unknown origin. The sample profile shows 87,000 or so clones; around 87% of them were found once. The leading ten clones occupy 7.4% of the sample. The source material was peripheral blood. Receptor source: a human donor with acute or convalescent COVID-19. The donor label of this sample is uncertain.

The chain uses TRBV7-3 and TRBJ2-5, with 8 nucleotides matching TRBD2. CDR1 SGHTA and CDR2 FQGTGA come from the germline V gene. Germline trimming cut 5 bases from V and 4 bases from J; bases unmatched to any gene: 9. The CDR3 contains 15 residues. This CDR3 is CASSPGTRLIETQYF. Here the CDR3 DNA reads TGTGCCAGCAGCCCAGGGACTAGATTGATAGAGACCCAGTACTTC.

This chain joins TRBV29-1 and TRBJ1-1; a weak D match, TRBD1 (6 bases). Trimming took off 6 bases at V and 6 bases at J, with 20 bases between the two ends. The V gene's germline CDR1 is SQVTM and CDR2 ANQGSEA. This CDR3 is built from 14 residues. The CDR3 loop is CSVAPGQGRAEAFF. The DNA of the CDR3 is TGCAGCGTCGCCCCGGGACAAGGGAGAGCTGAAGCTTTCTTT. Looking up the rest from reference TRBV29-1 and TRBJ1-1 gives the full variable domain: SAVISQKPSRDICQRGTSLTIQCQVDSQVTMMFWYRQQPGQSLTLIATANQGSEATYESGFVIDKFPISRPNLTFSTLTVSNMSPEDSSIYLCSVAPGQGRAEAFFGQGTRLTVV.

The V call is TRBV10-3, the J call TRBJ2-1; D may be TRBD1 (6 bases). The CDR3 extends over 14 amino acids. The V and J ends lost 6 bases and 2 bases respectively, with 11 bases between them. Germline lookup yields CDR1 ENHRY and CDR2 SYGVKD. The CDR3: CAISQGPPYNEQFF. The CDR3 nucleotides read TGTGCCATCAGCCAGGGGCCGCCCTACAATGAGCAGTTCTTC.

Of note for this clone: Additional DNA sequences in this sample encode the identical CDR3. The rearrangement links TRBV6-5 to TRBJ1-2, with D hard to call. CDR3 length: 12 amino acids. CDR1 and CDR2 (germline): MNHEY, SVGAGI. With 2 bases removed from V and 5 bases from J, the gap between germline ends came to 6 bases. CDR3 region: CASSYRGYGYTF. CDR3 in DNA: TGTGCCAGCAGTTACCGCGGATATGGCTACACCTTC.

This chain uses TRBV7-3 with TRBJ2-3, with 7 bases aligning to TRBD2. After removal of 5 bases from V and 2 bases from J, the junction contained 7 bases not matched to a gene. Germline V gene lookup returns CDR1 SGHTA and CDR2 FQGTGA. This CDR3 has 15 amino acids. The CDR3 spells CASSPEGTTTDTQYF. CDR3 DNA sequence: TGTGCCAGCAGCCCAGAGGGGACTACCACAGATACGCAGTATTTT.

The V and J genes are TRBV7-8 and TRBJ2-1, with TRBD2 matching over 7 bases. CDR1 is SGHVS and CDR2 is FQNEAQ in the germline V gene. The junction had 14 bases not matched to a gene; V was cut back by 5 bases and J by 4 bases. The CDR3 contains 17 residues. In nucleotides, the CDR3 is TGTGCCAGCAGCCCACCTCTCAGGCTAGCGGAGTACAATGAGCAGTTCTTC. This sequence encodes CASSPPLRLAEYNEQFF.

The chain combines TRBV10-1 with TRBJ2-3; tentative D call: TRBD1 (5 bases). The CDR3 loop spans 16 amino acids. From germline, CDR1 is WNHNN and CDR2 SYGVQD (reference sequence). The V end was cut by 3 bases, the J end by 0 bases, with 13 bases between. DNA of the CDR3: TGCGCCAGCAGTGATCCGGCAGGGCTTAGCACAGATACGCAGTATTTT. Residues: CASSDPAGLSTDTQYF.

The chain employs TRBV30 and TRBJ1-5; D possibly corresponds to TRBD1 (5 bases). This CDR3 is built from 13 residues. The V gene lost 3 bases and the J gene lost 7 bases, with 13 bases spanning the gap. Germline V gene data show CDR1 as GTSNPN and CDR2 as SVGIG (reference sequence). As DNA, the CDR3 is TGTGCCTGGAGCAGGCAGGGAAGCCAGCCCCAGCATTTT. Translation gives CAWSRQGSQPQHF.

The chain joins TRBV16 to TRBJ2-2; tentatively, D is TRBD1 (6 bases). Trimming removed 6 bases at V and 4 bases at J, with 12 bases between. The CDR3 length is 14 residues. Per the germline V gene, CDR1 is KGHSY and CDR2 is FQNENV. The CDR3 bases are TGTGCCAGCAGGCAACAGGGCCCCACCGGGGAGCTGTTTTTT. Its protein product is CASRQQGPTGELFF.

The chain couples TRBV11-3 to TRBJ2-7; tentative D call: TRBD1 (6 bases). V was trimmed by 5 bases and J by 4 bases, leaving 15 bases between them. CDR1 and CDR2 from the germline V gene are SGHNT and YENEEA. This CDR3 region has 14 residues. CDR3 sequence reads: CASSREGVEYEQYF. The DNA of the CDR3 is TGTGCCAGCAGCCGCGAGGGGGTCGAGTACGAGCAGTACTTC.

The chain combines TRBV7-3 with TRBJ2-2, with a tentative D call TRBD1 (6 bases). The V and J ends lost 1 base and 6 bases respectively, with 12 bases between them. Germline CDR1 and CDR2: SGHTA and FQGTGA. The CDR3 spans 15 residues. The CDR3 protein is CASSLRDISSGELFF. As DNA, the CDR3 is TGTGCCAGCAGCTTAAGGGACATAAGTTCCGGGGAGCTGTTTTTT. The whole variable domain, remainder taken from reference TRBV7-3 and TRBJ2-2, is GAGVSQTPSNKVTEKGKYVELRCDPISGHTALYWYRQSLGQGPEFLIYFQGTGAADDSGLPNDRFFAVRPEGSVSTLKIQRTERGDSAVYLCASSLRDISSGELFFGEGSRLTVL.

The rearrangement links TRBV9 to TRBJ2-5; 7 bases map to TRBD2. The germline V gene encodes CDR1 SGDLS and CDR2 YYNGEE. The J segment lost 4 bases and the V segment lost 3 bases, leaving 6 bases of the junction unmatched. The CDR3 extends over 14 amino acids. The CDR3 loop is CASSAGTGGETQYF. The CDR3 DNA sequence: TGTGCCAGCAGCGCCGGGACGGGGGGAGAGACCCAGTACTTC.

The chain employs TRBV7-3 and TRBJ1-1; 7 bases line up with TRBD1. The CDR3 runs to 14 residues. Germline V gene sequence: CDR1 SGHTA, CDR2 FQGTGA. Trimming at V came to 5 bases and at J to 2 bases, leaving 5 bases not matched to a gene. The CDR3 here is CASSPRGSNTEAFF. The CDR3, as DNA: TGTGCCAGCAGCCCCAGGGGGAGCAACACTGAAGCTTTCTTT.

This chain uses TRBV4-2 with TRBJ1-1; no clear D gene. V lost 0 bases, J lost 1 base, and 9 bases lay in between. CDR1 LGHNA and CDR2 YNFKEQ come from the germline V gene. The CDR3 totals 15 residues. The CDR3 protein is CASSQDWFGNTEAFF. The CDR3 region has the DNA TGTGCCAGCAGCCAAGATTGGTTCGGGAACACTGAAGCTTTCTTT.

In this sample, this clone turned up a few times. V and J are TRBV2 and TRBJ1-1, with D perhaps TRBD1 (5 bases). The CDR3 covers 14 residues. V was shortened by 7 bases and J by 4 bases, with 16 bases between the two germline ends. Germline CDR1 and CDR2: SNHLY and FYNNEI. The CDR3 DNA reads TGTGCCAGCACACGTCAGGGTGACGGCACTGAAGCTTTCTTT. This sequence encodes CASTRQGDGTEAFF.

This clone was seen a few times. The rearrangement joins TRBV19 to TRBJ1-5; 10 nucleotides align to TRBD1. V lost 1 base to trimming and J lost 6 bases; unmatched junction nucleotides: 3. The CDR3 extends over 15 amino acids. The germline CDR1 and CDR2 sequences are LNHDA and SQIVND (reference sequence). The CDR3 is CASSIGDRGGQPQHF. The CDR3 nucleotides are TGTGCCAGTAGTATAGGGGACAGGGGTGGTCAGCCCCAGCATTTT.

This clone was observed a few times. V is TRBV7-3 and J is TRBJ2-1; 7 bases are shared with TRBD1. Germline values: CDR1 SGHTA, CDR2 FQGTGA. V was clipped by 5 bases and J by 5 bases; unmatched bases: 3. The CDR3 runs to 13 residues. The DNA for the CDR3 is TGTGCCAGCAGCCAGGGACAGAACAATGAGCAGTTCTTC. Protein product: CASSQGQNNEQFF.

The rearrangement links TRBV5-4 to TRBJ2-3; D is perhaps TRBD2 (5 bases). The CDR3 is 15 residues long. Trimming left V 3 bases short and J 0 bases short, with 11 bases between. CDR1 and CDR2 from the germline V gene are SGHNT and YYREEE (reference sequence). CDR3 nucleotides: TGTGCCAGCAGCTATGGTAGCGCAAGCACAGATACGCAGTATTTT. Translating gives CASSYGSASTDTQYF.

The chain joins TRBV19 to TRBJ2-7; 9 bases are shared with TRBD1. This CDR3 spans 15 amino acids. Trimming removed 6 bases from V and 6 bases from J; junction bases left unmatched: 12. Germline-derived CDR1 and CDR2 are LNHDA and SQIVND (reference sequence). CDR3 amino acids: CASSPTRDRVSEQYF. Here the CDR3 DNA reads TGTGCCAGTAGCCCCACACGGGACAGGGTGTCCGAGCAGTACTTC.

The chain employs TRBV19 and TRBJ1-1; D is possibly TRBD1 (5 bases). The CDR3 consists of 14 residues. Deletions cut 3 bases from V and 5 bases from J, with 13 bases between. The germline CDR1 and CDR2 sequences are LNHDA and SQIVND (reference sequence). In nucleotides, the CDR3 is TGTGCCAGTAGTATCTTCCAGGGTCGGACTGAAGCTTTCTTT. Translated: CASSIFQGRTEAFF.

In regard to this clone: A junction end diverges from the germline sequence, so it may reflect a read error. CDR3 in amino acids: CASSLGQDPNF. CDR3 in DNA: TGTGCCAGCAGCCTGGGACAGGATCCTAACTTC. The chain carries TRBV12-3 or TRBV12-4 and TRBJ2-7; TRBD1 matches 8 bases. The CDR3 loop spans 11 amino acids.

The chain employs TRBV28 and TRBJ1-2, with D possibly TRBD1 on 5 matching bases. V was trimmed by 8 bases and J by 8 bases, leaving 24 bases between them. The CDR3 is 15 amino acids. Germline V gives CDR1 MDHEN, CDR2 SYDVKM. The CDR3 region is CASGIQAGPPFGYTF. The CDR3 nucleotides are TGTGCCAGCGGGATCCAGGCGGGGCCCCCCTTCGGCTACACCTTC.